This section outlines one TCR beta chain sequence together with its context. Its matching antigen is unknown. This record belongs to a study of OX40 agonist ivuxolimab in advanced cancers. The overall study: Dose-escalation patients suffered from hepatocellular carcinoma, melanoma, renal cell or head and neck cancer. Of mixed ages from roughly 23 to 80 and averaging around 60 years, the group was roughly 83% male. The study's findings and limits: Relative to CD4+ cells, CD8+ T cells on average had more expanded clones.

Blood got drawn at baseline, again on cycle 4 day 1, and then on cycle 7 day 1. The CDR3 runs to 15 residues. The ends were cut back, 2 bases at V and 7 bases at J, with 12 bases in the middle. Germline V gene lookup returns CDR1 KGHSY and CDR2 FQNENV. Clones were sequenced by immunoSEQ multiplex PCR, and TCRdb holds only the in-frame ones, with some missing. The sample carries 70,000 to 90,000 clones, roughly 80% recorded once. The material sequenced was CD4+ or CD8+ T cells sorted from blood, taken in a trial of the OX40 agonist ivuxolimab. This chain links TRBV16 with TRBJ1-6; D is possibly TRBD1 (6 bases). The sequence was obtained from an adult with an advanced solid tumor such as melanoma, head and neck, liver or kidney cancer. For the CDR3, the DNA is TGTGCCAGCAGCCAAGTATCAGGGGACAATTCACCCCTCCACTTT. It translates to CASSQVSGDNSPLHF.